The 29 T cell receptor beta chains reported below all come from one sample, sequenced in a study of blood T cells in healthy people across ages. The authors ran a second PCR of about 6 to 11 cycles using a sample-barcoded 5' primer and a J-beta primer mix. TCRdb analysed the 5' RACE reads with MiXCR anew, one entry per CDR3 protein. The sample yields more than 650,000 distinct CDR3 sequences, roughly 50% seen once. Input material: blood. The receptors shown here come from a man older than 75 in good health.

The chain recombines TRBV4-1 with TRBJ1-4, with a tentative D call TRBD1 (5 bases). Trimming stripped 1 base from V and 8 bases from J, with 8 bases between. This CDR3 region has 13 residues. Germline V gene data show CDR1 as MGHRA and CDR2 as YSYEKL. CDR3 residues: CASSQGTLEKLFF. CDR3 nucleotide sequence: TGCGCCAGCAGCCAAGGGACATTAGAAAAACTGTTTTTT.

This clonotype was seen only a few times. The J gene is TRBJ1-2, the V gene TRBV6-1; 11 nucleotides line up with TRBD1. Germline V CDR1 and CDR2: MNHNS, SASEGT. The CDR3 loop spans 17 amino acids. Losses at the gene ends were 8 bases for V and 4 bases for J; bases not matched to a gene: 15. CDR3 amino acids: CASRRGTGGPSPYGYTF. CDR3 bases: TGTGCCAGCCGAAGAGGGACAGGGGGTCCGAGCCCCTATGGCTACACCTTC.

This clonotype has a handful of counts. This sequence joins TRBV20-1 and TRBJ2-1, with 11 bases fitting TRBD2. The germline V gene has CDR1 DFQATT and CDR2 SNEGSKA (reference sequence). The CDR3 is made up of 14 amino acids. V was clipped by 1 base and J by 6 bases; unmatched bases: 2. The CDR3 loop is CSARGLAGSNEQFF. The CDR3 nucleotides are TGCAGTGCTAGAGGACTAGCGGGATCCAATGAGCAGTTCTTC.

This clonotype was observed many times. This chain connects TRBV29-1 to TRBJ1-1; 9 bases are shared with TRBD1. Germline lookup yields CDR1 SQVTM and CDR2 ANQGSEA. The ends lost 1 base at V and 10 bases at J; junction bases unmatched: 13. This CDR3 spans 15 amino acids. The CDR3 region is CSVEAHRTGDLGAFF. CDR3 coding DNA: TGCAGCGTTGAAGCCCACCGGACAGGGGATCTGGGAGCTTTCTTT. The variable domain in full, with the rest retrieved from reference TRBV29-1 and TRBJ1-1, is SAVISQKPSRDICQRGTSLTIQCQVDSQVTMMFWYRQQPGQSLTLIATANQGSEATYESGFVIDKFPISRPNLTFSTLTVSNMSPEDSSIYLCSVEAHRTGDLGAFFGQGTRLTVV.

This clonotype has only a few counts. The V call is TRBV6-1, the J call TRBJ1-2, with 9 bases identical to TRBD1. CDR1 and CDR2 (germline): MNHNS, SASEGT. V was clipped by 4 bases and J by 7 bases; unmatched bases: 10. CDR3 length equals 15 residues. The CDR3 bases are TGTGCCAGCAGTGGCGCCGGGACAGGGAGGTTTGGCTACACCTTC. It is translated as CASSGAGTGRFGYTF.

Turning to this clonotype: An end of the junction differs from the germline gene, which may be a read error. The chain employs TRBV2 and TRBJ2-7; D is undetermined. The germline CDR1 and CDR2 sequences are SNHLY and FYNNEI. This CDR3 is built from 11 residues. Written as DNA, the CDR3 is TGTTCCAGCAGTTACTCCGACGAGCAGTACTTC. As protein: CSSSYSDEQYF.

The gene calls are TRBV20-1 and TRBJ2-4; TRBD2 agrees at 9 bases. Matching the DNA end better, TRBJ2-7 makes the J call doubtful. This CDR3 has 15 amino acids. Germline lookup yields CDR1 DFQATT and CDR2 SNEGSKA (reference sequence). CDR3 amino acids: CSARGSSGSGYEQYF. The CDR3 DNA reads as TGCAGTGCTAGAGGGAGTAGCGGGAGCGGCTACGAGCAGTACTTC.

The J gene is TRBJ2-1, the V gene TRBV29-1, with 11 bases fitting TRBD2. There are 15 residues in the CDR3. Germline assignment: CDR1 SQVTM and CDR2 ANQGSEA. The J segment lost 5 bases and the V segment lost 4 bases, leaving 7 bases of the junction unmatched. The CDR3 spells CSVVNRLAGHNEQFF. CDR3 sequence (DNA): TGCAGCGTTGTGAACCGACTAGCGGGGCACAATGAGCAGTTCTTC.

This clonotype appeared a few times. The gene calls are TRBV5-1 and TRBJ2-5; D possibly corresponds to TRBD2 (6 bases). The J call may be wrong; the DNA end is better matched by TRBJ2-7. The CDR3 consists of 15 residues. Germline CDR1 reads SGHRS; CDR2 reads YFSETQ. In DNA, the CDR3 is TGCGCCAGCAGCCCCGCGGGAAGCGAGGTTTACGAGCAGTACTTC. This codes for CASSPAGSEVYEQYF.

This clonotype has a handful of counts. The CDR3 protein is CASSEIDRVAGYTF. The CDR3 DNA is TGTGCCAGCAGTGAAATAGACAGGGTGGCAGGCTACACCTTC. The chain combines TRBV25-1 with TRBJ1-2; 7 bases agree with TRBD1. Unmatched junction bases numbered 8, after V lost 2 bases and J lost 8 bases. Germline values: CDR1 MGHDK, CDR2 SYGVNS. CDR3 length equals 14 residues.

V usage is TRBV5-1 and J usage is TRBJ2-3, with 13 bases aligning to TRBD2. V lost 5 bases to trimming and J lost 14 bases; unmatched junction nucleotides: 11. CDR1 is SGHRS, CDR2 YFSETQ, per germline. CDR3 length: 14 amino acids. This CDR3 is CASSISGLAGYAYF. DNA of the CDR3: TGCGCCAGCAGTATTTCGGGACTAGCGGGATACGCGTATTTT.

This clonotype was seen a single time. CDR3 bases: TGTGCCAGCAGTGGGGCAGGGGGACACGAGCAGTACTTC. This translates into CASSGAGGHEQYF. The genes are TRBV28 and TRBJ2-5, with TRBD1 matching 7 bases. The DNA end is a closer match to TRBJ2-7, so the J assignment may be wrong. The CDR3 is made up of 13 amino acids. Germline V lookup: CDR1 MDHEN, CDR2 SYDVKM.

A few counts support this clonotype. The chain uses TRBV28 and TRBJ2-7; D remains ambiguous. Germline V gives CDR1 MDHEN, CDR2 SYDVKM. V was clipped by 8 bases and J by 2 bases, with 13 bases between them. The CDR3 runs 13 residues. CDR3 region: CASRVERAYEQYF. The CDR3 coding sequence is TGTGCCAGCCGGGTTGAACGGGCCTACGAGCAGTACTTC.

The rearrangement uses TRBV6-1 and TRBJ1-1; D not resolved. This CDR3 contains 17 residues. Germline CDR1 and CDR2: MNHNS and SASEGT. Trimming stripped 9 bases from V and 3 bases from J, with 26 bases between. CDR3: CASVLLGSLGRDTEAFF. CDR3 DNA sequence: TGTGCCAGTGTCCTTCTAGGGTCCCTCGGGAGGGACACTGAAGCTTTCTTT.

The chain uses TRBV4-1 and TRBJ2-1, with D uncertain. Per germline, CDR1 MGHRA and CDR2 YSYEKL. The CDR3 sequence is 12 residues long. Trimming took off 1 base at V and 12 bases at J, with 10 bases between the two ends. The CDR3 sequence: CASSQVERPQFF. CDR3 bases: TGCGCCAGCAGCCAAGTCGAGCGCCCGCAGTTCTTC.

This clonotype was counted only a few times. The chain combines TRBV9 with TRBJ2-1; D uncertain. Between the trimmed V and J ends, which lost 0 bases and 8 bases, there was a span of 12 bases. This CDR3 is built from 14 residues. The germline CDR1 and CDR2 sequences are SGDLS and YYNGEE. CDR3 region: CASSVASSRDEQFF. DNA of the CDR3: TGTGCCAGCAGCGTAGCTTCCTCACGGGATGAGCAGTTCTTC.

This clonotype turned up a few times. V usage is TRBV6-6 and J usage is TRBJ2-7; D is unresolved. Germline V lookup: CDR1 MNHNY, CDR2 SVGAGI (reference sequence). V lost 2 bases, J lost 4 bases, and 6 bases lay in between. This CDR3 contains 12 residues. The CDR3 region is CASSYLTYEQYF. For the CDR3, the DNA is TGTGCCAGCAGTTACCTAACGTACGAGCAGTACTTC.

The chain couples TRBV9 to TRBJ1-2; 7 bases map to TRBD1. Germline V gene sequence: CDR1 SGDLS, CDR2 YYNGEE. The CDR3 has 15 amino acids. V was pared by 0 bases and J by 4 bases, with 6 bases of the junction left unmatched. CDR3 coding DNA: TGTGCCAGCAGCGTAGGGGGTACAGGGGTCTATGGCTACACCTTC. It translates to CASSVGGTGVYGYTF.

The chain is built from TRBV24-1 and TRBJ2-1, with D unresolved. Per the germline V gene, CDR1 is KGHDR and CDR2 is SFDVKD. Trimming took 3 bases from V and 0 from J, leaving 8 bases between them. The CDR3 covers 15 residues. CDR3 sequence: CATSDNRASYNEQFF. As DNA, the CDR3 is TGTGCCACCAGTGATAATAGGGCCTCCTACAATGAGCAGTTCTTC.

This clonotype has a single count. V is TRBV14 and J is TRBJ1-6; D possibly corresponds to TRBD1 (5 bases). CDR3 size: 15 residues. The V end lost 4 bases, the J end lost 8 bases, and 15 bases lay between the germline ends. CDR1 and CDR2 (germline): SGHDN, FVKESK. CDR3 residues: CASSPRPSGYSPLHF. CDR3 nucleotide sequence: TGTGCCAGCAGCCCACGACCCTCAGGGTATTCACCCCTCCACTTT.

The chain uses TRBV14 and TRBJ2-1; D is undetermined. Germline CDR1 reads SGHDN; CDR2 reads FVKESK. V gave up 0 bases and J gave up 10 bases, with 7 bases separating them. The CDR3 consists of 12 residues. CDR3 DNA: TGTGCCAGCAGCCAAGAAACGGAGGAGCAGTTCTTC. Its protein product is CASSQETEEQFF.

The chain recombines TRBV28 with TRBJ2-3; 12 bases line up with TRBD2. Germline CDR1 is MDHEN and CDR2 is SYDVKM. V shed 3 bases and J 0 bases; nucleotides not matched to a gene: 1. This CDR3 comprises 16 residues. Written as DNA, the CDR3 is TGTGCCAGCAGTTTTCTAGCGGGAGGGAGCACAGATACGCAGTATTTT. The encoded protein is CASSFLAGGSTDTQYF.

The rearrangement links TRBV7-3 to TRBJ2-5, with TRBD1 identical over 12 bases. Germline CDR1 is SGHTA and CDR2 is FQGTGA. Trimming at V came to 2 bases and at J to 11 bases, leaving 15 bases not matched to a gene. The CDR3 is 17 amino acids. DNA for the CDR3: TGTGCCAGCAGCTTAGTACCGGGACAGGGGGCGAGTAATGAGCAGTACTTC. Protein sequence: CASSLVPGQGASNEQYF.

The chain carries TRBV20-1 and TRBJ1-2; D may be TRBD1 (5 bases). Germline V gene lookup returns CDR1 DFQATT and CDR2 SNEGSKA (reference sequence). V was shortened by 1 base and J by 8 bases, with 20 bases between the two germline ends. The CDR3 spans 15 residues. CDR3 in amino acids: CSARVDGGFDSGYTF. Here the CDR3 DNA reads TGCAGTGCTAGAGTCGACGGGGGATTTGACTCAGGCTACACCTTC.

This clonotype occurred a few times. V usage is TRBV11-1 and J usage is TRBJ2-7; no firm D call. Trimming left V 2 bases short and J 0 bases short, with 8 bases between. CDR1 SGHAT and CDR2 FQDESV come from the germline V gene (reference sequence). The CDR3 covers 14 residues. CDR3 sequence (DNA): TGTGCCAGCAGCTTATCCAGTACCTCCTACGAGCAGTACTTC. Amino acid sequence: CASSLSSTSYEQYF.

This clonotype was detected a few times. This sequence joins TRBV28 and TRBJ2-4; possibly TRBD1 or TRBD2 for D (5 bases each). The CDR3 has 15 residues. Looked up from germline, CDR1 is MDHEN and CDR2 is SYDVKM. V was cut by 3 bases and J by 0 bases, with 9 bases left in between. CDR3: CASSFGGIAKNIQYF. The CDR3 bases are TGTGCCAGCAGTTTTGGGGGTATAGCCAAAAACATTCAGTACTTC.

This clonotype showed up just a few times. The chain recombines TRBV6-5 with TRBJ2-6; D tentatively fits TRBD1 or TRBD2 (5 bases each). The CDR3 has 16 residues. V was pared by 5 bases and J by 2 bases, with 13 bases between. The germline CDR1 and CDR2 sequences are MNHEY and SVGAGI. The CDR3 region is CASSNPGAAGANVLTF. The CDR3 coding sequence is TGTGCCAGCAGTAACCCCGGGGCCGCTGGGGCCAACGTCCTGACTTTC.

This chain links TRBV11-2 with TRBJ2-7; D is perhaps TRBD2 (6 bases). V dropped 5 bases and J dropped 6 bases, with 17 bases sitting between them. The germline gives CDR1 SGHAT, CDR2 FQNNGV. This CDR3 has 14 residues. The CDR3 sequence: CASSQMRDSGEQYF. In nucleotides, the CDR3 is TGTGCCAGCAGCCAAATGCGGGATTCTGGCGAGCAGTACTTC.

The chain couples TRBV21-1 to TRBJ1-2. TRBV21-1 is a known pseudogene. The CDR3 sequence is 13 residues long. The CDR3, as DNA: TGTGCCAGCATCCGAGGGCATAACTATGGCTACACCTTC. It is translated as CASIRGHNYGYTF.